The 15 T cell receptor beta chains given below trace back to one sample, sequenced in a study of cytomegalovirus exposure and HLA in healthy donors. It was with 60 Vbeta and 13 Jbeta primers that the PCR ran. The data were produced by immunoSEQ multiplex PCR, yet TCRdb's version contains in-frame clones alone and is incomplete. The table shows about 110,000 clones, with approximately 80% occurring only once. The sample consisted of PBMCs. These receptors all come from a young woman in good health and CMV-seronegative.

J is TRBJ2-5 and V is TRBV5-1; tentative D call: TRBD2 (6 bases). V was clipped by 0 bases and J by 8 bases, with 14 bases between them. The CDR3 totals 14 residues. CDR1 and CDR2 from the germline V gene are SGHRS and YFSETQ. As DNA, the CDR3 is TGCGCCAGCAGCTTGGATGTAGCGGTAGAAACCCAGTACTTC. Protein sequence: CASSLDVAVETQYF. The whole variable domain, filled in from reference TRBV5-1 and TRBJ2-5, reads KAGVTQTPRYLIKTRGQQVTLSCSPISGHRSVSWYQQTPGQGLQFLFEYFSETQRNKGNFPGRFSGRQFSNSRSEMNVSTLELGDSALYLCASSLDVAVETQYFGPGTRLLVL.

The chain has TRBV6-1 and TRBJ1-4, with a tentative D call TRBD1 (6 bases). CDR1 and CDR2 from the germline V gene are MNHNS and SASEGT. Trimming left V 3 bases short and J 8 bases short, with 19 bases between. This CDR3 spans 16 amino acids. The CDR3 sequence: CASSEGARGWVEKLFF. The CDR3 coding sequence is TGTGCCAGCAGTGAGGGGGCCAGGGGCTGGGTCGAAAAACTGTTTTTT.

This rearrangement joins TRBV28 to TRBJ2-5, with D perhaps TRBD1 (7 bases). The assigned J gene may be wrong: the sequence end matches TRBJ2-7 better. The V gene's germline CDR1 is MDHEN and CDR2 SYDVKM. This CDR3 has 15 amino acids. The CDR3 DNA sequence: TGTGCCAGCAGTTTACCGACAGGGAGGCCCTACGAGCAGTACTTC. Its protein product is CASSLPTGRPYEQYF.

J is TRBJ2-7 and V is TRBV5-6, with D hard to call. V was shortened by 0 bases and J by 7 bases, with 17 bases between the two germline ends. Germline loops: CDR1 SGHDT, CDR2 YYEEEE. The CDR3 is made up of 15 amino acids. The CDR3: CASSLARTQEREQYF. The CDR3 region has the DNA TGTGCCAGCAGCTTGGCCAGAACACAAGAGAGGGAGCAGTACTTC. Supplemented by reference TRBV5-6 and TRBJ2-7, the full variable domain reads DAGVTQSPTHLIKTRGQQVTLRCSPKSGHDTVSWYQQALGQGPQFIFQYYEEEERQRGNFPDRFSGHQFPNYSSELNVNALLLGDSALYLCASSLARTQEREQYFGPGTRLTVT.

This clone was seen only a few times. The chain recombines TRBV19 with TRBJ2-2; D is perhaps TRBD1 (6 bases). CDR1 is LNHDA and CDR2 is SQIVND in the germline V gene (reference sequence). V shed 6 bases and J shed 5 bases, with 13 bases lying between them. The CDR3 has 14 residues. CDR3 nucleotide sequence: TGTGCCAGTAGACAGGGTATCTTAACCGGGGAGCTGTTTTTT. Translation: CASRQGILTGELFF. Full variable domain (missing parts from reference TRBV19 and TRBJ2-2): DGGITQSPKYLFRKEGQNVTLSCEQNLNHDAMYWYRQDPGQGLRLIYYSQIVNDFQKGDIAEGYSVSREKKESFPLTVTSAQKNPTAFYLCASRQGILTGELFFGEGSRLTVL.

This chain uses TRBV18 with TRBJ2-5; 9 nucleotides agree with TRBD1. CDR1 and CDR2 (germline): KGHSH, LQKENI. This CDR3 has 15 residues. J was trimmed by 2 bases and V by 6 bases; bases with no gene match: 7. The CDR3, as DNA: TGTGCCAGCTCGCGCAATGGACAGGGGCAAGAGACCCAGTACTTC. The encoded protein is CASSRNGQGQETQYF. The full variable domain, completed using reference TRBV18 and TRBJ2-5, is NAGVMQNPRHLVRRRGQEARLRCSPMKGHSHVYWYRQLPEEGLKFMVYLQKENIIDESGMPKERFSAEFPKEGPSILRIQQVVRGDSAAYFCASSRNGQGQETQYFGPGTRLLVL.

The chain uses TRBV12-5 and TRBJ2-3; 7 nucleotides match TRBD1. Losses at the gene ends were 1 base for V and 0 bases for J; bases not matched to a gene: 1. The CDR3 totals 15 residues. CDR1 and CDR2 from the germline V gene are LGHNT and FRNRAP. The DNA of the CDR3 is TGTGCTAGTGGTTTGGGACAGGGAAGCACAGATACGCAGTATTTT. Its protein is CASGLGQGSTDTQYF.

The chain carries TRBV29-1 and TRBJ2-2; weak D call: TRBD2 (6 bases). This CDR3 region has 13 residues. Germline lookup yields CDR1 SQVTM and CDR2 ANQGSEA. V lost 4 bases to trimming and J lost 5 bases, with 11 bases between them. In DNA form, the CDR3 reads TGCAGCGTTGCTGGGAGGCTTACCGGGGAGCTGTTTTTT. Translated, it gives CSVAGRLTGELFF.

This clone has a single count. The chain has TRBV11-3 and TRBJ2-2; D not resolved. CDR3 size: 14 residues. CDR1 is SGHNT and CDR2 is YENEEA in the germline V gene. Trimming shortened V by 1 base and J by 5 bases, and 8 bases separated the two germline ends. This CDR3 reads CASSLGQWTGELFF. The CDR3 DNA reads TGTGCCAGCAGCTTAGGGCAGTGGACCGGGGAGCTGTTTTTT.

The chain carries TRBV6-5 and TRBJ2-7; 7 positions agree with TRBD1. This CDR3 has 13 amino acids. CDR1 MNHEY and CDR2 SVGAGI come from the germline V gene. V dropped 6 bases and J dropped 5; count of bases not matched to a gene: 7. This CDR3 reads CASSSDRDHEQYF. As DNA, the CDR3 is TGTGCCAGCAGCTCCGACAGGGACCACGAGCAGTACTTC.

The rearrangement links TRBV9 to TRBJ2-3; D unclear. The CDR3 spans 16 residues. Germline V gene data show CDR1 as SGDLS and CDR2 as YYNGEE. Trimming cost V 3 bases and J 2 bases, with 16 bases left between them. CDR3 region: CASSEQTADFTDTQYF. The DNA of the CDR3 is TGTGCCAGCAGCGAACAAACAGCAGATTTCACAGATACGCAGTATTTT.

J is TRBJ2-2 and V is TRBV6-1; weak D call: TRBD1 (6 bases). CDR1 is MNHNS and CDR2 is SASEGT in the germline V gene. With 6 bases removed from V and 4 bases from J, the gap between germline ends came to 15 bases. This CDR3 has 15 residues. CDR3 nucleotide sequence: TGTGCCAGCAGCGCGAGGACAGCGAGCACCGGGGAGCTGTTTTTT. Amino acids: CASSARTASTGELFF.

This sequence joins TRBV9 and TRBJ2-3, with D tentatively TRBD2 (5 bases). Trimming took 4 bases from V and 4 from J, leaving 10 bases between them. The CDR3 is 13 residues long. In germline, CDR1 is SGDLS, CDR2 YYNGEE. In nucleotides, the CDR3 is TGTGCCAGCAGCCCGCGGACTGCAGATACGCAGTATTTT. Protein: CASSPRTADTQYF.

The chain uses TRBV2 and TRBJ1-6; 8 bases are shared with TRBD1. J was trimmed by 7 bases and V by 2 bases; bases with no gene match: 4. This CDR3 has 15 amino acids. Looked up from germline, CDR1 is SNHLY and CDR2 is FYNNEI. In nucleotides, the CDR3 is TGTGCCAGCAGTGAAAACAGGGGGTTGAATTCACCCCTCCACTTT. This codes for CASSENRGLNSPLHF.

This sequence joins TRBV11-2 and TRBJ2-1; 7 bases are a match to TRBD1. With V trimmed by 5 bases and J by 7 bases, 11 bases remained unmatched. This CDR3 is built from 15 residues. Germline CDR1 is SGHAT and CDR2 is FQNNGV. The CDR3 spells CASSPLRGRSNEQFF. CDR3 coding DNA: TGTGCCAGCAGCCCTTTGAGGGGGCGATCGAATGAGCAGTTCTTC.